This TCR beta chain came from a study of CD8+CD57+ T cells in acquired aplastic anemia. The overall study: On average, sorted CD4+ and CD8+ cells gave 3.2 ug of DNA. Whole-study findings and limits: The study identified 25 to 30 CD8+ CDR3 sequences shared by patients and controls.

For CDR3 and TCR beta VDJ profiling, genomic DNA was the template used. Each CDR3 protein is one row after TCRdb ran MiXCR on the reads. The sample comprises about 150,000 distinct CDR3 sequences, just over 50% of which are singletons, and 10% to 15% rests with the top ten. The CDR3 consists of 16 residues. Germline V gives CDR1 LNHNV, CDR2 YYDKDF (reference sequence). Comments on this clonotype: The antigen is unknown. Its ends do not fully match the called genes, so a read error is possible.

Patients chosen for sequencing had CD8+CD57+ cells that had expanded, as shown by flow cytometry. In all patients, the disease was severe acquired aplastic anemia. This receptor was taken from a human donor with aplastic anemia. Sequences were obtained from sorted CD4+, CD8+, or CD8+CD57+ T cells (not recorded which) from PBMCs. The chain employs TRBV15 and TRBJ2-3; 8 bases are shared with TRBD2. CDR3 loop: CATSRLSGISTDTQSF. The CDR3 region has the DNA TGTGCCACCAGCAGACTTAGCGGGATAAGCACAGATACGCAGTCTTTT.